This T cell receptor (beta chain) was profiled in a study of tissue T cells after allogeneic stem cell transplantation. TCRbeta CDR3 was sequenced at survey depth with template counts. TCRdb's table, derived via immunoSEQ multiplex PCR, lists solely in-frame clones and lacks some. The sample records approximately 45,000 clones, 65% to 85% being singletons. General study points: Anatomically similar tissues had similar TCR repertoires within each patient. This small cohort was clinically heterogeneous, and sampling depth was a limitation. Motif-based clustering found tissue-specific repertoire signatures shared across patients, though few clones were shared.

Only one count was recorded for this clone. Its antigen is currently unknown. Mouse gene names apply. The read ends 1 residue shy of where the CDR3 ends; the end is completed using the germline J gene. Looked up from germline, CDR1 is KGHTA and CDR2 is FRNEEI. V was clipped by 4 bases and J by 3 bases, with 13 bases between them. The CDR3 totals 15 residues. Source material: sorted cells pooled from one or two spleens. This TCR was sampled from a pool of C57BL/6 mice in good health. V usage is TRBV24 and J usage is TRBJ2-1, with D tentatively TRBD1 (7 bases). CDR3 DNA (partial): TGTGCCAGCAGTCCTCTGGGGACAGTCTATGCTGAGCAGTTC. Translated, it gives CASSPLGTVYAEQF. The whole CDR3 protein reads CASSPLGTVYAEQFF.